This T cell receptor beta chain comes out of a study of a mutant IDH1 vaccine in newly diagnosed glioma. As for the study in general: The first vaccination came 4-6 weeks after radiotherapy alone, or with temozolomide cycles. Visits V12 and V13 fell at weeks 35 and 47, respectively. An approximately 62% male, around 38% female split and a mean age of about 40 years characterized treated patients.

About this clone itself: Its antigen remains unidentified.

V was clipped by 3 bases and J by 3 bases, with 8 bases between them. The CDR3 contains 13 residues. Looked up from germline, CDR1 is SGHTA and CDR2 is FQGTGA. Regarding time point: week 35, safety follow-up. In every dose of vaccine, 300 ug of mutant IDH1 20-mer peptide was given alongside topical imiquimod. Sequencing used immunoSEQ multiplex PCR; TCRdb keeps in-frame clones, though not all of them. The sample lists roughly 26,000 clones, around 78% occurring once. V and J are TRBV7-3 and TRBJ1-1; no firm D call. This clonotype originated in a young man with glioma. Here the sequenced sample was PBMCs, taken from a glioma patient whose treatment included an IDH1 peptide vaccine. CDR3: CASSLKEDTEAFF. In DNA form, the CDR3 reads TGTGCCAGCAGCTTGAAAGAGGACACTGAAGCTTTCTTT.